Listed here are 13 T cell receptor beta chains from one sample, sequenced in a study of PD-1 blockade in classical Hodgkin lymphoma. Sequencing was performed with immunoSEQ multiplex PCR; in TCRdb, only in-frame clones are kept and a portion is missing. The sample carries approximately 110,000 clones, approximately 89% recorded once. Regarding time point: cycle 4 day 1 (C4D1), after 6 weeks of nivolumab. Each and every patient relapsed after autologous stem cell transplantation, and patients got differing brentuximab vedotin exposure. Sequencing used peripheral blood mononuclear cells (PBMCs), obtained before the fourth cycle of nivolumab. The receptors come from a human donor with classical Hodgkin lymphoma.

The chain employs TRBV9 and TRBJ1-3; D unclear. Germline lookup yields CDR1 SGDLS and CDR2 YYNGEE. The CDR3 is 15 residues long. V shed 4 bases and J shed 0 bases, with 11 bases lying between them. The CDR3 nucleotides are TGTGCCAGCAGCCCCCCACCGATCTCTGGAAACACCATATATTTT. Translating it yields CASSPPPISGNTIYF.

The gene calls are TRBV27 and TRBJ2-3; 13 bases fit TRBD2. The junction had 7 bases not matched to a gene; V was cut back by 3 bases and J by 1 base. The germline V gene has CDR1 MNHEY and CDR2 SMNVEV (reference sequence). The CDR3 contains 18 residues. DNA for the CDR3: TGTGCCAGCAGTTTTCGGGGACTAGCGGGATTAGGCACAGATACGCAGTATTTT. This sequence encodes CASSFRGLAGLGTDTQYF.

In its sample, this clone was seen a few times. The chain carries TRBV10-2 and TRBJ2-7; D ambiguous. V lost 4 bases, J lost 3 bases, and 7 bases lay in between. Germline lookup yields CDR1 WSHSY and CDR2 SAAADI. This CDR3 comprises 12 residues. Written as DNA, the CDR3 is TGCGCCAGCAGTGCTTTGTACTACGAGCAGTACTTC. Its translation is CASSALYYEQYF.

The V and J genes are TRBV7-2 and TRBJ2-1; 7 nucleotides agree with TRBD2. Germline trimming cut 2 bases from V and 0 bases from J; bases unmatched to any gene: 4. This CDR3 has 16 amino acids. CDR1 is SGHTA, CDR2 FQGNSA, per germline. CDR3 sequence: CASSLLAGYSYNEQFF. CDR3 in DNA: TGTGCCAGCAGCTTATTAGCGGGTTACTCCTACAATGAGCAGTTCTTC. The whole variable domain, filled in from reference TRBV7-2 and TRBJ2-1, reads GAGVSQSPSNKVTEKGKDVELRCDPISGHTALYWYRQSLGQGLEFLIYFQGNSAPDKSGLPSDRFSAERTGGSVSTLTIQRTQQEDSAVYLCASSLLAGYSYNEQFFGPGTRLTVL.

CDR3 coding DNA: TGTGCCAGCAGCCCCCTCATTGGGGCCAACGTCCTGACTTTC. This codes for CASSPLIGANVLTF. V usage is TRBV5-8 and J usage is TRBJ2-6; D unclear. The CDR3 is 14 amino acids. Between the trimmed V and J ends, which lost 4 bases and 3 bases, there was a span of 8 bases. Germline CDR1 SGHTS, CDR2 YDEGEE.

The chain has TRBV9 and TRBJ2-1, with 8 bases matching TRBD2. CDR3 size: 14 residues. Germline CDR1 reads SGDLS; CDR2 reads YYNGEE. V trimming: 0 bases; J trimming: 9 bases; junction bases outside the gene matches: 5. The CDR3 sequence is CASSVAAGASEQFF. The CDR3 DNA sequence: TGTGCCAGCAGCGTAGCAGCGGGAGCAAGTGAGCAGTTCTTC.

J is TRBJ1-1 and V is TRBV6-4; D possibly corresponds to TRBD1 (6 bases). This CDR3 contains 15 residues. The V gene's germline CDR1 is MRHNA and CDR2 SNTAGT. The V end lost 5 bases, the J end lost 6 bases, and 19 bases lay between the germline ends. The CDR3 spells CASSLQGGIHAEAFF. The DNA for the CDR3 is TGTGCCAGCAGTTTACAGGGAGGGATTCATGCTGAAGCTTTCTTT.

The J gene is TRBJ1-5, the V gene TRBV15; no definite D call. CDR3 length: 14 amino acids. The germline V gene encodes CDR1 LNHNV and CDR2 YYDKDF (reference sequence). Trimming left V 2 bases short and J 0 bases short, with 5 bases between. This CDR3 is CATSRPNSNQPQHF. CDR3 DNA sequence: TGTGCCACCAGCAGACCGAATAGCAATCAGCCCCAGCATTTT.

V usage is TRBV4-2 and J usage is TRBJ1-1; D is possibly TRBD1 (6 bases). Germline CDR1 LGHNA, CDR2 YNFKEQ. Trimming left V 0 bases short and J 0 bases short, with 11 bases between. CDR3 length equals 16 residues. CDR3 bases: TGTGCCAGCAGCCAAGATCCGGACAGTCTGAACACTGAAGCTTTCTTT. The encoded protein is CASSQDPDSLNTEAFF.

This rearrangement joins TRBV18 to TRBJ1-3; D remains ambiguous. Germline lookup yields CDR1 KGHSH and CDR2 LQKENI. Trimming left V 1 base short and J 0 bases short, with 7 bases between. The length of the CDR3 is 15 residues. The CDR3 protein is CASSPLGSSGNTIYF. The DNA for the CDR3 is TGTGCCAGCTCACCACTGGGTAGCTCTGGAAACACCATATATTTT.

The J gene is TRBJ1-1, the V gene TRBV19; D gene ambiguous. CDR1 LNHDA and CDR2 SQIVND come from the germline V gene (reference sequence). The CDR3 has 13 residues. V was shortened by 3 bases and J by 0 bases, with 5 bases between the two germline ends. The chain's CDR3 is CASSISLNTEAFF. In DNA form, the CDR3 reads TGTGCCAGTAGTATTTCCTTGAACACTGAAGCTTTCTTT.

V usage is TRBV27 and J usage is TRBJ1-2, with D possibly matching TRBD1 (6 bases). This CDR3 spans 13 amino acids. From germline, CDR1 is MNHEY and CDR2 SMNVEV (reference sequence). With 5 bases removed from V and 4 bases from J, the gap between germline ends came to 11 bases. The CDR3 protein is CASSQGPPYGYTF. As DNA, the CDR3 is TGTGCCAGCAGTCAGGGGCCACCCTATGGCTACACCTTC.

The gene calls are TRBV30 and TRBJ1-5; TRBD1 matches at 10 bases. The germline V gene encodes CDR1 GTSNPN and CDR2 SVGIG (reference sequence). J was trimmed by 4 bases and V by 3 bases; bases with no gene match: 9. CDR3 length: 16 residues. CDR3 DNA sequence: TGTGCCTGGAGGAGAAGACAGGGGGCCGTGAATCAGCCCCAGCATTTT. It translates to CAWRRRQGAVNQPQHF.